This T cell receptor (beta chain) originates from a study of Graves' ophthalmopathy and Graves' hyperthyroidism. Study-level findings and limits: Forecasting of ophthalmopathy progression by the model achieved around 71% sensitivity and about 77% specificity. A 13-signature model separated ophthalmopathy from stable hyperthyroidism, reaching roughly 85% sensitivity and 80% to 83% specificity cross-validated.

This clonotype was recorded at least ten times. Its antigen is still unknown. TCR beta CDR3 amplification used RNA transcripts. HTBI primers were employed in first-round RT-PCR, then a second-round multiplex PCR followed. TCRdb independently ran MiXCR on the multiplex PCR reads; one entry per CDR3 protein. Of hundreds of thousands of distinct CDR3 sequences listed, approximately 15% are singletons. The V gene's germline CDR1 is SGHAT and CDR2 FQDESV (reference sequence). V gave up 4 bases and J gave up 5 bases; unmatched junction bases: 11. The CDR3 covers 16 residues. The sequenced sample consisted of peripheral blood. The V gene is TRBV11-1, the J gene TRBJ1-2; 9 nucleotides agree with TRBD1. This receptor was obtained from a woman younger than 35 with stable Graves' hyperthyroidism. The CDR3 reads CASSSPRDRVGYGYTF. In DNA form, the CDR3 reads TGTGCCAGCAGCTCTCCCCGGGACAGGGTAGGGTATGGCTACACCTTC.